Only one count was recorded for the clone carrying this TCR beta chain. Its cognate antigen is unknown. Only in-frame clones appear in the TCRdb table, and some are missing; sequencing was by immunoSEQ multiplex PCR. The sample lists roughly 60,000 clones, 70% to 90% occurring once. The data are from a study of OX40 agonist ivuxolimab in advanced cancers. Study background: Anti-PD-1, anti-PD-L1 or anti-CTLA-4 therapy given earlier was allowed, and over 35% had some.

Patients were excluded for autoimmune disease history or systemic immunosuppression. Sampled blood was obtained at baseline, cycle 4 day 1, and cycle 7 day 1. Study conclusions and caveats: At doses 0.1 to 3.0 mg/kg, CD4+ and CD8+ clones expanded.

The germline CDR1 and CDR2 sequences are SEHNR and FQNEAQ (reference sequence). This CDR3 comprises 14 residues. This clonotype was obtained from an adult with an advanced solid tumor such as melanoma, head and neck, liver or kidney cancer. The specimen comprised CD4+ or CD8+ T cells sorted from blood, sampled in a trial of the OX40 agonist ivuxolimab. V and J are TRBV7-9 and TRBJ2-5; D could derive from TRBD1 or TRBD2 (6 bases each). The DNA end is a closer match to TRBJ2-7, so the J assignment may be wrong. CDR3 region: CASSLEGGAYEQYF. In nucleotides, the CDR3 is TGTGCCAGCAGCTTAGAGGGGGGAGCTTACGAGCAGTACTTC.